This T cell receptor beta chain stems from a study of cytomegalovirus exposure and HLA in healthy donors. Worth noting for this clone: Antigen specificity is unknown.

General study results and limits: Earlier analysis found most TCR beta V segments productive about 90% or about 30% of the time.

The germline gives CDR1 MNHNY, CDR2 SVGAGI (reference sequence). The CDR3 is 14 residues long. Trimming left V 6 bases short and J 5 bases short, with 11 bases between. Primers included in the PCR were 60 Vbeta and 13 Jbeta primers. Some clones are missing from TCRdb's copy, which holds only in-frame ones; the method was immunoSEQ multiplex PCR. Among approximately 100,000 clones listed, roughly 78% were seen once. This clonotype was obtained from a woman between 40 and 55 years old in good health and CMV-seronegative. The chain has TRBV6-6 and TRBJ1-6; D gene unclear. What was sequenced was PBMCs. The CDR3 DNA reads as TGTGCCAGCAGGGCGGCAGAGGATAATTCACCCCTCCACTTT. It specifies CASRAAEDNSPLHF.